Below, 8 T cell receptor beta chains from the same sample are listed, as sequenced in a study of T cells in localized non-small cell lung cancer (dated by TCRdb to 2018 to 2020). The method was the immunoSEQ multiplex PCR assay. In TCRdb, the immuneACCESS table is reduced to in-frame sequences with V and J assigned. These tables do not hold every clone; where another copy was compared, an unresolved V gene accounts for under half, and the others remain unexplained. The sample table holds just over 2,500 clones, of which around 25% were seen once. The ten most abundant clones make up 9.4% of the sample. The sequences come from normal lung tissue next to the tumor, collected before any cancer treatment. These receptors were taken from a man between 40 and 75 years old with stage II lung adenocarcinoma.

The chain is built from TRBV18 and TRBJ2-3; D assignment may be TRBD1 or TRBD2 (5 bases each). Germline V gene data show CDR1 as KGHSH and CDR2 as LQKENI. The V and J ends lost 0 bases and 2 bases respectively, with 9 bases between them. The CDR3 has 15 amino acids. Here the CDR3 DNA reads TGTGCCAGCTCACCACCCTTGGGGGACACAGATACGCAGTATTTT. It translates to CASSPPLGDTDTQYF.

This clone has just a few counts. The chain carries TRBV29-1 and TRBJ1-1, with a weak D call TRBD1 (5 bases). There are 12 residues in the CDR3. Germline V gives CDR1 SQVTM, CDR2 ANQGSEA. Between the trimmed V and J ends, which lost 5 bases and 2 bases, there was a span of 9 bases. CDR3 nucleotide sequence: TGCAGCGTTTGGACACCTAACACTGAAGCTTTCTTT. Translation: CSVWTPNTEAFF.

This clone was picked up a small number of times. This sequence joins TRBV11-3 and TRBJ2-7, with D possibly being TRBD2 (6 bases). Trimming removed 5 bases at V and 4 bases at J, with 15 bases between. The CDR3 contains 14 residues. CDR1 is SGHNT and CDR2 is YENEEA in the germline V gene. CDR3 in amino acids: CASSPGGALYEQYV. Written as DNA, the CDR3 is TGTGCCAGCAGCCCGGGCGGGGCCCTATACGAGCAGTACGTC.

Sample share makes this clone hyperexpanded. The chain has TRBV6-8 and TRBJ1-6; D is perhaps TRBD1 (5 bases). Trimming left V 4 bases short and J 8 bases short, with 12 bases between. Germline V gene data show CDR1 as MNHGY and CDR2 as SAAAGT. CDR3 length: 14 amino acids. As DNA, the CDR3 is TGTGCCAGCAGTTTGGACACGGAGGATTCACCCCTCCACTTT. It translates to CASSLDTEDSPLHF.

This clone was observed a few times. The gene calls are TRBV29-1 and TRBJ2-3; 13 bases map to TRBD2. CDR3 length: 16 residues. V lost 3 bases, J lost 0 bases, and 3 bases stayed unmatched. Per the germline V gene, CDR1 is SQVTM and CDR2 is ANQGSEA. The CDR3 bases are TGCAGCGTTGAGGGGGGACTAGCGGGAAGCACAGATACGCAGTATTTT. Translating it yields CSVEGGLAGSTDTQYF.

This clone was seen more than once but under ten times. V usage is TRBV28 and J usage is TRBJ2-3, with 9 bases that match TRBD2. The CDR3 contains 16 residues. Looked up from germline, CDR1 is MDHEN and CDR2 is SYDVKM. The J segment lost 5 bases and the V segment lost 5 bases, leaving 11 bases of the junction unmatched. The CDR3 loop is CASSPPGGGAGDTQYF. DNA for the CDR3: TGTGCCAGCAGTCCCCCTGGCGGGGGGGCCGGAGATACGCAGTATTTT.

By sample share, this clone is medium-sized. One junction end does not reproduce the germline sequence, and a read error may be involved. The CDR3 DNA sequence: TGTGCCATCAGTCAAGGGTCCTATAATTCACCCCTCCACTTT. Protein sequence: CAISQGSYNSPLHF. The chain has TRBV6-8 and TRBJ1-6, with D uncertain. Germline assignment: CDR1 MNHGY and CDR2 SAAAGT. The CDR3 spans 14 residues.

This clone was observed a handful of times. V usage is TRBV18 and J usage is TRBJ1-4; no firm D call. Germline V lookup: CDR1 KGHSH, CDR2 LQKENI. V dropped 3 bases and J dropped 7 bases, with 9 bases sitting between them. This CDR3 region has 13 residues. The CDR3 protein is CASSPDVGEKLFF. DNA for the CDR3: TGTGCCAGCTCACCCGACGTCGGTGAAAAACTGTTTTTT.